The 10 T cell receptor beta chains below were found in one sample sequenced in a study of blood T cell repertoires in COVID-19. Produced via immunoSEQ multiplex PCR; TCRdb's table is partial and in-frame only. This sample has around 220,000 clones, with 86% found just once. The source material was peripheral blood. The receptors were sampled from a man aged 50 or older with acute or convalescent COVID-19.

CDR3 nucleotide sequence: TGTGCCAGCAGCTTAGTGGAGGGGGAAGCTTTCTTT. It specifies CASSLVEGEAFF. The gene calls are TRBV11-2 and TRBJ1-1, with a weak D call TRBD1 (5 bases). CDR1 SGHAT and CDR2 FQNNGV come from the germline V gene. The CDR3 consists of 12 residues. V gave up 1 base and J gave up 8 bases, with 8 bases separating them. The full variable domain, rest sourced from reference TRBV11-2 and TRBJ1-1, is EAGVAQSPRYKIIEKRQSVAFWCNPISGHATLYWYQQILGQGPKLLIQFQNNGVVDDSQLPKDRFSAERLKGVDSTLKIQPAKLEDSAVYLCASSLVEGEAFFGQGTRLTVV.

The CDR3 spells CASTTSRGTEAFF. CDR3 DNA: TGTGCCAGCACCACCTCCAGGGGCACTGAAGCTTTCTTT. This rearrangement joins TRBV12-3 or TRBV12-4 to TRBJ1-1, with D maybe TRBD1 (6 bases). The CDR3 has 13 residues. The ends were cut back, 7 bases at V and 4 bases at J, with 13 bases in the middle.

V gene TRBV6-1 combines with J gene TRBJ1-1, with TRBD1 identical over 9 bases. This CDR3 contains 15 residues. V gave up 5 bases and J gave up 4 bases; unmatched junction bases: 8. Germline lookup yields CDR1 MNHNS and CDR2 SASEGT. The CDR3 nucleotides are TGTGCCAGCAGTCTCCGGGACAGGGCAAGCACTGAAGCTTTCTTT. It codes for CASSLRDRASTEAFF.

The chain has TRBV6-5 and TRBJ1-1; TRBD1 might be the D (6 bases). V lost 4 bases, J lost 1 base, and 10 bases lay in between. The germline CDR1 and CDR2 sequences are MNHEY and SVGAGI. This CDR3 contains 14 residues. CDR3 nucleotides: TGTGCCAGCAGTTCTGGACAGCAGAACACTGAAGCTTTCTTT. It specifies CASSSGQQNTEAFF.

The V call is TRBV4-1, the J call TRBJ1-2, with 7 bases matching TRBD1. The CDR3 is 15 amino acids. CDR1 and CDR2 (germline): MGHRA, YSYEKL. The ends lost 0 bases at V and 4 bases at J; junction bases unmatched: 5. CDR3: CASSQDGQERYGYTF. CDR3 sequence (DNA): TGCGCCAGCAGCCAAGACGGACAGGAGCGCTATGGCTACACCTTC.

This chain connects TRBV6-5 to TRBJ1-1, with 7 bases aligning to TRBD1. J was trimmed by 4 bases and V by 9 bases; bases with no gene match: 14. This CDR3 spans 15 amino acids. The germline CDR1 and CDR2 sequences are MNHEY and SVGAGI. Here the CDR3 DNA reads TGTGCCAGTTACACAAAGCCCAGACAGGGCACTGAAGCTTTCTTT. It codes for CASYTKPRQGTEAFF.

V and J are TRBV3-1 (or the pseudogene TRBV3-2) and TRBJ2-2, with 7 bases identical to TRBD1. Germline values: CDR1 LGHDT, CDR2 YNNKEL (reference sequence). The CDR3 runs to 16 residues. J was trimmed by 2 bases and V by 4 bases; bases with no gene match: 7. CDR3 protein: CASSRGTATNTGELFF. The CDR3 region has the DNA TGTGCCAGCAGCCGAGGGACAGCTACTAACACCGGGGAGCTGTTTTTT.

Notes on this clone: Other DNA sequences in the same sample also yield this CDR3. The chain links TRBV5-1 to TRBJ1-1, with 8 bases lining up with TRBD1. Unmatched junction bases numbered 2, after V lost 0 bases and J lost 4 bases. The CDR3 contains 14 residues. Germline-derived CDR1 and CDR2 are SGHRS and YFSETQ. This CDR3 is CASSLGQGFTEAFF. The CDR3 coding sequence is TGCGCCAGCAGCTTGGGACAGGGGTTCACTGAAGCTTTCTTT.

This clone was seen a handful of times. The chain links TRBV5-1 to TRBJ1-5; D is perhaps TRBD1 (5 bases). From germline, CDR1 is SGHRS and CDR2 YFSETQ. The CDR3 contains 13 residues. Trimming took off 7 bases at V and 4 bases at J, with 12 bases between the two ends. DNA for the CDR3: TGCGCCAGCCGGGGGGAGGTGAATCAGCCCCAGCATTTT. Amino acid sequence: CASRGEVNQPQHF.

The chain carries TRBV7-8 and TRBJ2-3; TRBD1 aligns across 8 bases. CDR1 is SGHVS and CDR2 is FQNEAQ in the germline V gene. With V trimmed by 2 bases and J by 3 bases, 10 bases remained unmatched. CDR3 length: 17 residues. The CDR3 DNA is TGTGCCAGCAGCTTAACTCGGACAGGGTCAGGGACAGATACGCAGTATTTT. It translates to CASSLTRTGSGTDTQYF.